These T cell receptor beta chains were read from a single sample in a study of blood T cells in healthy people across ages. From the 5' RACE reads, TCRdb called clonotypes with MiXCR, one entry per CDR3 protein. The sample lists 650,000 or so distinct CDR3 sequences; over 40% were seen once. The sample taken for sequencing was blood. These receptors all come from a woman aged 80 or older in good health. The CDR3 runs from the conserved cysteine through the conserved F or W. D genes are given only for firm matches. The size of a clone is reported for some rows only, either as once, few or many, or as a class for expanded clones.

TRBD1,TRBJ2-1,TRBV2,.,TGTGCCAGCAGTAGACAGGGCCAAAATGAGCAGTTCTTC,CASSRQGQNEQFF
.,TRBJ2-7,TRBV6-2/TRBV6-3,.,TGTGCCAGCAGTTCCTTCGACTATGGTCGCTCCTACGAGCAGTACTTC,CASSSFDYGRSYEQYF
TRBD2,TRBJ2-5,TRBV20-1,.,TGCAGTGCTAGAGACCCCCTAGCGGGGGTCCAAGAGACCCAGTACTTC,CSARDPLAGVQETQYF
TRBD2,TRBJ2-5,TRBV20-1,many,TGCAGTGCCACTAGTTCGGGGGGGACCCAGTACTTC,CSATSSGGTQYF
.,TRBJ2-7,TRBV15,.,TGTGCCACCAGCAGAGCGGGGAGCTCCTACAATGAGCAGTACTTC,CATSRAGSSYNEQYF
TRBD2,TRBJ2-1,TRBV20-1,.,TGCAGTGCTAGGGGGCTAGCGGGAGGGTTTGGTGGGTCCTACAATGAGCAGTTCTTC,CSARGLAGGFGGSYNEQFF
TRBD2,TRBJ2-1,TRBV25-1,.,TGTGCCAGCAGTGAATATATTTACGGACTAGCGGGAACGAATGAGCAGTTCTTC,CASSEYIYGLAGTNEQFF
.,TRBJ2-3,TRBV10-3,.,TGTGCCATCAGATCGGGGATGAGGAATACGCAGTATTTT,CAIRSGMRNTQYF
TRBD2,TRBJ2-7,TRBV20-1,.,TGCAGTGCTAGCCAACCCACTAGCGCCAATTACGAGCAGTACTTC,CSASQPTSANYEQYF
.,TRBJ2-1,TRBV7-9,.,TGTGCCAGCAGCTCACGGTCCTTGGGGGCCCAGGACTGGTTCTTC,CASSSRSLGAQDWFF
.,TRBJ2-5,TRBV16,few,TGTGCCAGCAGCCACTTAGTTCAGGGTACAGGGCAGTACTTC,CASSHLVQGTGQYF
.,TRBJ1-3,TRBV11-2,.,TGTGCCTCAAAATTTTCCTCTGGAAACACCATATATTTT,CASKFSSGNTIYF
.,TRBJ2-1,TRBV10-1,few,TGCGCCAGCAGTGAGGCGTTCGAGACCTACAATGAGCAGTTCTTC,CASSEAFETYNEQFF
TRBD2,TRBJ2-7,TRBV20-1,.,TGCAGTGCTAGGACTAGCGGGAGGGACGAGCAGTACTTC,CSARTSGRDEQYF
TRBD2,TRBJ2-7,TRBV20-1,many,TGCAGTATTAGGATGACTAGCTTCTACGAGCAGTACTTC,CSIRMTSFYEQYF
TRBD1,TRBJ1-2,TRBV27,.,TGTGCCAGCAGTTTAGAGTCGGGACAGGGGTATGGCTACACCTTC,CASSLESGQGYGYTF
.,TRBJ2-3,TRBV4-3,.,TGCGCCAGCAGCAGCGGTCGGGACTCGCGCACAGATACGCAGTATTTT,CASSSGRDSRTDTQYF
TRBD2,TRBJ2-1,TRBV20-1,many,TGCAGTGCTAGAGATCTAGCGGGAGATCATGAGCAGTTCTTC,CSARDLAGDHEQFF
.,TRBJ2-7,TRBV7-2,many,TGTGCCAGCAGCTTTTTAGCGAACTACGAGCAGTACTTC,CASSFLANYEQYF
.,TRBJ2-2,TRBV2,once,TGTGCCAGCAGTGTATTAGGCAGGACCGGGGAGCTGTTTTTT,CASSVLGRTGELFF